The sequence of this TCR beta chain was determined in a study of shared clonotypes between healthy human individuals. The J segment lost 7 bases and the V segment lost 7 bases, leaving 14 bases of the junction unmatched. The CDR3 runs 15 residues. The germline V gene encodes CDR1 SGHRS and CDR2 YFSETQ. Some clones are missing from TCRdb's copy, which holds only in-frame ones; the method was immunoSEQ multiplex PCR. The table shows about 680,000 clones, with around 78% occurring only once. The receptor's source is a woman aged 25 to 39 in good health. The chain carries TRBV5-1 and TRBJ2-5; TRBD1 aligns across 9 bases. The sequenced material came from memory CD4+ T cells sorted from blood. Indicated subset: CD45RA-negative fraction. The CDR3 DNA follows: TGCGCCAGCCGCACCGGGGACAGGGACGAAGGGACCCAGTACTTC. This codes for CASRTGDRDEGTQYF.